The source of this T cell receptor (beta chain) is a study of blood T cell repertoires in COVID-19 (dated by TCRdb to 2020 to 2021). Turning to the overall study: Samples covering the acute and convalescent phases of COVID-19 were provided by collaborators in the United States, Italy and Spain. The repertoires were released in a freely available public database meant as a resource for research on the immune response to SARS-CoV-2. Where HLA class I and class II types were available, the types were taken from metadata supplied by the sample provider, not from assay-based typing. The samples were drawn from two sources: the first 160 participants of the ongoing ImmuneRACE study, and over 1,000 subjects contributed by 6 global collaborators. Subjects who had been exposed to COVID-19, were actively infected with it, or had recovered from it provided the deeply sampled blood TCRbeta repertoires that made up the dataset. The prospective study material was composed of cDNA or gDNA derived from T cells, B-cell-depleted T cells, or PBMCs. The sample metadata nearly always contained a de-identified subject ID, COVID-19 status, age in years and sex.

The investigation overall reported the following: Clinical and demographic metadata were provided uncurated, with the amount varying by source and participant.

Its CDR3 holds 15 amino acids, cysteine through phenylalanine. Only the CDR3 DNA stays, 45 bases, in frame from base 1. CDR1 and CDR2 are read off the germline V gene (reference sequence) as LNHDA and SQIVND. V loses 2 bases, J loses 8 bases, and the germline ends lie 16 bases apart. TCRbeta CDR3 regions were amplified from genomic DNA using the immunoSEQ Assay, a bias-controlled multiplex PCR. Per the original workflow: The number of nucleated cells in each sample was estimated from the amplification of reference gene primers within the assay. Sequence reads were collapsed and filtered to measure the absolute abundance of every unique TCRbeta CDR3 rearrangement. For each sample, productive Simpson clonality was calculated by taking the square root of Simpson's diversity index across productive rearrangements. This immuneACCESS table, as held by TCRdb, lists in-frame sequences with V and J called but not all clones. Of the missing ones, under half trace to an unresolved V gene in checked studies; the others have no known cause. V, J and clone size derive from that table, while D and trimming were established from the DNA sequence. This sample is represented by 200,000 to 300,000 clones; around 88% of them were singletons. The ten largest clones add up to around 1.2% of the sample.

Comment on this clone: Which antigen it targets is not known. Base quality data are lacking; no much larger clone is found one base away.

In the prospective study, participants were 18 to 89 years old, resided in approximately 22 geographic areas of the United States, and were enrolled through a virtual design. In the prospective study, participants were assigned to cohorts based on the clinical history participants reported in a screening survey and a study questionnaire. In the prospective study, whole blood, serum and a nasopharyngeal or oropharyngeal swab were collected from each participant by mobile phlebotomists. Additional blood draws and questionnaires over a roughly two-month period could optionally be provided by prospective study participants. Prospective study blood samples were shipped either frozen or at room temperature before DNA extraction.

This chain joins TRBV19 to TRBJ2-1; the D region possibly corresponds to TRBD2 (6 bases align). Sequencing was done on a sample of PBMCs or T cells enriched from blood (not recorded which). The receptor was derived from a woman in her thirties or forties with acute COVID-19. In nucleotide form, the sequence is TGTGCCAGTAGTATAATCACGGGGGTTTGGGATGAGCAGTTCTTC. Translated, it reads CASSIITGVWDEQFF.